The 12 T cell receptor beta chains presented below share a single source sample, sequenced in a study of cytomegalovirus exposure and HLA in healthy donors. Amplification used 60 Vbeta primers and 13 Jbeta primers. The protocol was immunoSEQ multiplex PCR, while the TCRdb copy is restricted to in-frame clones and leaves out a portion. The table has 100,000 to 150,000 clones, 50% to 80% seen once. Sequences were obtained from PBMCs. The receptors shown here come from a woman aged 35 to 49 in good health and CMV-seropositive.

This rearrangement joins TRBV6-6 to TRBJ2-7; D perhaps matches TRBD2 (5 bases). The CDR3 is made up of 15 amino acids. V was shortened by 3 bases and J by 3 bases, with 15 bases between the two germline ends. Germline V lookup: CDR1 MNHNY, CDR2 SVGAGI (reference sequence). CDR3 region: CASSYGSLLDYEQYF. The DNA for the CDR3 is TGTGCCAGCAGTTATGGGAGCCTCCTTGACTACGAGCAGTACTTC.

This clone came up a few times. V usage is TRBV6-6 and J usage is TRBJ2-7; D is possibly TRBD1 (7 bases). From germline, CDR1 is MNHNY and CDR2 SVGAGI (reference sequence). The V and J ends lost 0 bases and 7 bases respectively, with 16 bases between them. The CDR3 covers 15 residues. CDR3 in DNA: TGTGCCAGCAGTTACTCGAACAGGGGAGGCAGTGAGCAGTACTTC. Translation: CASSYSNRGGSEQYF.

The gene calls are TRBV5-1 and TRBJ2-7; 9 nucleotides match TRBD1. The CDR3 is 15 residues long. V lost 4 bases and J lost 3; bases outside the gene matches: 8. Germline V gives CDR1 SGHRS, CDR2 YFSETQ. The chain's CDR3 is CASSLLPGQGYEQYF. CDR3 DNA sequence: TGCGCCAGCAGCCTGCTCCCGGGACAGGGCTACGAGCAGTACTTC.

This clone was counted a single time. One end of the junction is discordant with germline, which a read error may explain. The gene calls are TRBV7-8 and TRBJ1-2, with TRBD1 matching 9 bases. CDR1 is SGHVS, CDR2 FQNEAQ, per germline. This CDR3 has 13 residues. This chain's CDR3 is CASSFNRGQGYPF. DNA of the CDR3: TGTGCCAGCAGCTTCAACAGGGGGCAAGGCTACCCCTTC. Complete variable domain (other parts from reference TRBV7-8 and TRBJ1-2): GAGVSQSPRYKVAKRGQDVALRCDPISGHVSLFWYQQALGQGPEFLTYFQNEAQLDKSGLPSDRFFAERPEGSVSTLKIQRTQQEDSAVYLCASSFNRGQGYPFGSGTRLTVV.

This clone was found a few times. The rearrangement uses TRBV6-1 and TRBJ1-1; 7 bases fit TRBD1. The CDR3 extends over 14 amino acids. Per germline, CDR1 MNHNS and CDR2 SASEGT. Trimming cost V 4 bases and J 5 bases; bases outside gene matches: 7. CDR3 bases: TGTGCCAGCAGTGCCCCCAGGGGGAATACTGAAGCTTTCTTT. Its translation: CASSAPRGNTEAFF.

V gene TRBV5-6 combines with J gene TRBJ2-1, with no clear D. The CDR3 totals 15 residues. The V gene lost 4 bases and the J gene lost 1 base, with 12 bases spanning the gap. Germline loops: CDR1 SGHDT, CDR2 YYEEEE. The CDR3 region is CASSDSRVSYNEQFF. CDR3 in DNA: TGTGCCAGCAGCGATAGCCGAGTATCCTACAATGAGCAGTTCTTC.

The chain couples TRBV25-1 to TRBJ1-1; D uncertain. CDR1 is MGHDK and CDR2 is SYGVNS in the germline V gene. The CDR3 has 13 amino acids. V lost 0 bases to trimming and J lost 6 bases, with 8 bases between them. CDR3 sequence reads: CASSEYRGSEAFF. CDR3 bases: TGTGCCAGCAGTGAATATCGAGGGTCTGAAGCTTTCTTT.

This clone has more than one count but fewer than ten. The V gene is TRBV7-9, the J gene TRBJ2-3; 7 nucleotides agree with TRBD2. Unmatched junction bases numbered 10, after V lost 2 bases and J lost 5 bases. From germline, CDR1 is SEHNR and CDR2 FQNEAQ (reference sequence). The CDR3 spans 16 residues. For the CDR3, the DNA is TGTGCCAGCAGCTTATCCGTCGTCAGGGAGGGAGATACGCAGTATTTT. It encodes CASSLSVVREGDTQYF.

J is TRBJ1-6 and V is TRBV7-9, with D perhaps TRBD1 (6 bases). CDR1 is SEHNR, CDR2 FQNEAQ, per germline (reference sequence). V was shortened by 11 bases and J by 7 bases, with 12 bases between the two germline ends. The CDR3 loop spans 12 amino acids. CDR3 coding DNA: TGTGCCGGACAGTGGAAGAATTCACCCCTCCACTTT. Translation gives CAGQWKNSPLHF.

The chain uses TRBV10-3 and TRBJ2-1; D unresolved. This CDR3 is built from 13 residues. The germline V gene encodes CDR1 ENHRY and CDR2 SYGVKD. The V and J ends lost 2 bases and 10 bases respectively, with 12 bases between them. The CDR3 spells CAISEPVRVEQFF. The DNA for the CDR3 is TGTGCCATCAGTGAGCCCGTCCGTGTGGAGCAGTTCTTC.

The gene calls are TRBV19 and TRBJ1-6; 8 positions agree with TRBD1. Germline lookup yields CDR1 LNHDA and CDR2 SQIVND (reference sequence). The ends lost 0 bases at V and 1 base at J; junction bases unmatched: 8. The CDR3 is 19 residues long. CDR3 sequence: CASSIDRTGSSSYNSPLHF. The CDR3 DNA reads as TGTGCCAGTAGTATAGATCGGACAGGGAGTAGTTCCTATAATTCACCCCTCCACTTT.

This chain joins TRBV9 and TRBJ1-4; TRBD1 matches 8 bases. There are 16 residues in the CDR3. The J segment lost 7 bases and the V segment lost 4 bases, leaving 12 bases of the junction unmatched. CDR1 is SGDLS, CDR2 YYNGEE, per germline. CDR3 sequence: CASSSFTGGISEKLFF. The CDR3 DNA sequence: TGTGCCAGCAGCTCGTTCACAGGGGGGATATCTGAAAAACTGTTTTTT.